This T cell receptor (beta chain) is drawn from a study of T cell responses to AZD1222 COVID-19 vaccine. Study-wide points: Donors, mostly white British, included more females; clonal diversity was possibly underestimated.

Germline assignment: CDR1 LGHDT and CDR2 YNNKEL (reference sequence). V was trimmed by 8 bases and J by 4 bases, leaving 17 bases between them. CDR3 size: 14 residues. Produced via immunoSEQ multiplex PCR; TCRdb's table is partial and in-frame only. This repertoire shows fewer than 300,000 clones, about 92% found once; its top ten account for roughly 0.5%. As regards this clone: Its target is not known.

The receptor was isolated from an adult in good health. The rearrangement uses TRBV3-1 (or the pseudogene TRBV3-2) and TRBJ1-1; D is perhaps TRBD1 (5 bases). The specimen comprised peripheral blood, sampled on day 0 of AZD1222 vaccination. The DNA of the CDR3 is TGTGCCAGCGGGGCAGCGGGACCGATCACTGAAGCTTTCTTT. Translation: CASGAAGPITEAFF.